This is a list of T cell receptor beta chains from one sample in a study of CD8 T cells in Susac syndrome. TCRdb fed the immunoSEQ multiplex PCR reads into MiXCR, producing one record per CDR3 protein. Of around 130,000 distinct CDR3 sequences in the sample, roughly 76% are singletons; the top ten hold 0.5% to 0.65%. Sequenced: CD8+ T cells from PBMCs. Every receptor here comes from a human donor with multiple sclerosis. Both conserved end residues are part of each CDR3. Each record gives: J gene, D gene, clone size, V gene, CDR3 protein, CDR3 DNA. D genes are given only for firm matches. The listing skips clone size in some rows; elsewhere it reads once, few, many or a size class.

TRBJ2-1,NA,NA,TRBV7-8,CASGGRSYNEQFF,TGTGCCAGCGGGGGTCGGAGCTACAATGAGCAGTTCTTC
TRBJ2-2,TRBD2,once,TRBV20-1,CSARASGNTNPLNTGELFF,TGCAGTGCTAGGGCTAGCGGGAATACAAACCCCCTGAACACCGGGGAGCTGTTTTTT
TRBJ2-1,TRBD1,NA,TRBV28,CASRRDRNNNEQFF,TGTGCCAGCAGACGGGACAGGAACAACAATGAGCAGTTCTTC
TRBJ1-3,NA,NA,TRBV12-3/TRBV12-4,CASSNVMDNTIYF,TGTGCCAGCAGCAATGTTATGGACAACACCATATATTTT
TRBJ2-7,TRBD1,once,TRBV7-9,CASSSPDRGHNEQYF,TGTGCCAGCAGCTCCCCGGACAGGGGGCACAACGAGCAGTACTTC
TRBJ1-1,NA,NA,TRBV30,CAWSPVYTEAFF,TGTGCCTGGAGCCCCGTATACACTGAAGCTTTCTTT
TRBJ2-3,NA,NA,TRBV5-6,CASSPETGRGTDTQYF,TGTGCCAGCAGCCCAGAAACAGGGCGGGGTACAGATACGCAGTATTTT
TRBJ2-1,NA,NA,TRBV7-8,CASSDQLASSYNEQFF,TGTGCCAGCAGCGACCAACTTGCGAGCTCCTACAATGAGCAGTTCTTC
TRBJ1-1,NA,NA,TRBV29-1,CSVADRGGTEAFF,TGCAGCGTGGCTGATCGTGGAGGGACTGAAGCTTTCTTT
TRBJ1-1,NA,once,TRBV4-3,CASSQGALGTGLITEAFF,TGCGCCAGCAGCCAAGGGGCGTTGGGCACAGGGCTTATAACTGAAGCTTTCTTT
TRBJ2-7,TRBD1,NA,TRBV6-1,CASGGQGNYYEQYF,TGTGCCAGCGGGGGACAGGGCAACTACTACGAGCAGTACTTC
TRBJ2-7,NA,NA,TRBV6-5,CASSYSGTGREEQYF,TGTGCCAGCAGTTACTCCGGGACCGGACGAGAAGAGCAGTACTTC
TRBJ1-5,NA,once,TRBV12-3/TRBV12-4,CASRYGRGGNQPQHF,TGTGCCAGCAGATATGGCAGGGGCGGAAATCAGCCCCAGCATTTT
TRBJ2-7,NA,NA,TRBV12-3/TRBV12-4,CASSPDTDYEQYF,TGTGCCAGCAGTCCAGACACGGACTACGAGCAGTACTTC
TRBJ2-5,NA,NA,TRBV7-9,CASSLPLDLEGETQYF,TGTGCCAGCAGCTTGCCATTGGACTTAGAGGGGGAGACCCAGTACTTC
TRBJ1-1,NA,few,TRBV19,CASRSGLNTEAFF,TGTGCCAGTAGGAGTGGGCTGAACACTGAAGCTTTCTTT
TRBJ2-1,TRBD2,NA,TRBV5-4,CASSLAGGLRNEQFF,TGTGCCAGCAGCTTGGCGGGGGGGCTAAGGAATGAGCAGTTCTTC
TRBJ1-2,NA,NA,TRBV19,CACNWGAGCGYTF,TGTGCCTGTAACTGGGGGGCAGGCTGTGGCTACACCTTC
TRBJ2-2,TRBD2,NA,TRBV12-3/TRBV12-4,CASSLKAASGGELFF,TGTGCCAGCAGTTTAAAGGCTGCTAGCGGCGGGGAGCTGTTTTTT
TRBJ1-4,NA,few,TRBV6-5,CASSYFGGGDEKLFF,TGTGCCAGCAGTTACTTCGGGGGCGGAGATGAAAAACTGTTTTTT
TRBJ2-3,NA,once,TRBV7-8,CASSILDGSTDTQYF,TGTGCCAGCAGCATCCTTGACGGAAGCACAGATACGCAGTATTTT
TRBJ1-2,NA,once,TRBV24-1,CATSDLGTANGYTF,TGTGCCACCAGTGACCTAGGGACGGCGAATGGCTACACCTTC
TRBJ2-1,TRBD2,NA,TRBV6-2/TRBV6-3,CASSRRRTSGRNEQFF,TGTGCCAGCAGTCGGCGCCGGACTAGCGGGCGTAATGAGCAGTTCTTC
TRBJ1-3,TRBD1,NA,TRBV5-5,CASSWTGVSGNTIYF,TGTGCCAGCAGCTGGACAGGGGTATCTGGAAACACCATATATTTT
TRBJ2-2,TRBD2,NA,TRBV9,CASSVTQGLAGPLSGELFF,TGTGCCAGCAGCGTAACCCAAGGCCTAGCGGGACCCCTTTCGGGGGAGCTGTTTTTT
TRBJ2-2,NA,NA,TRBV11-2,CASSKGGGELFF,TGTGCCAGCAGCAAGGGTGGCGGGGAGCTGTTTTTT
TRBJ1-2,NA,NA,TRBV27,CASRTAYGYTF,TGTGCCAGCAGGACAGCCTATGGCTACACCTTC
TRBJ1-1,NA,NA,TRBV30,CAWSTGSNTEAFF,TGTGCCTGGAGCACCGGGAGCAACACTGAAGCTTTCTTT
TRBJ1-5,NA,NA,TRBV10-3,CAISESGSNQPQHF,TGTGCCATCAGTGAGTCGGGCAGCAATCAGCCCCAGCATTTT
TRBJ2-3,TRBD2,NA,TRBV24-1,CATSDPGGRGTDTQYF,TGTGCCACCAGTGATCCCGGCGGGAGAGGTACAGATACGCAGTATTTT
TRBJ2-1,NA,NA,TRBV12-3/TRBV12-4,CASSFAPIDEQFF,TGTGCCAGCAGTTTCGCCCCGATAGATGAGCAGTTCTTC
TRBJ2-1,NA,once,TRBV12-3/TRBV12-4,CALSWQGKNEQFF,TGTGCCCTCAGTTGGCAGGGGAAAAATGAGCAGTTCTTC
TRBJ2-1,TRBD2,NA,TRBV9,CASSVDQAGGRWQFF,TGTGCCAGCAGCGTAGATCAAGCGGGGGGGCGATGGCAGTTCTTC
TRBJ2-1,NA,NA,TRBV7-6,CASSVVIENNEQFF,TGTGCCAGCAGCGTAGTCATAGAAAACAATGAGCAGTTCTTC
TRBJ1-1,NA,NA,TRBV6-6,CASSYDGRSNTEAFF,TGTGCCAGCAGTTACGACGGGCGGTCGAACACTGAAGCTTTCTTT
TRBJ2-2,NA,NA,TRBV19,CASSIDPPTATGELFF,TGTGCCAGTAGTATAGACCCACCGACAGCTACCGGGGAGCTGTTTTTT
TRBJ2-7,NA,NA,TRBV7-6,CASSSLWGIRVGSDEQYF,TGTGCCAGCAGCTCCTTATGGGGAATCAGGGTCGGCTCTGACGAGCAGTACTTC
TRBJ2-4,NA,NA,TRBV7-8,CASSLARVLAKNIQYF,TGTGCCAGCAGCTTAGCTAGAGTCCTAGCCAAAAACATTCAGTACTTC
TRBJ1-2,NA,few,TRBV30,CASLGEGYTF,TGTGCCTCGCTCGGGGAAGGCTACACCTTC
TRBJ2-5,TRBD1,NA,TRBV7-6,CASSPTGQGIVTQYF,TGTGCCAGCAGCCCCACGGGACAGGGGATAGTGACCCAGTACTTC
TRBJ1-6,NA,NA,TRBV12-3/TRBV12-4,CASSFEPNSPLHF,TGTGCCAGCAGTTTTGAGCCAAATTCACCCCTCCACTTT
TRBJ1-1,NA,NA,TRBV6-6,CASSYWGYKNTEAFF,TGTGCCAGCAGTTACTGGGGATATAAGAACACTGAAGCTTTCTTT